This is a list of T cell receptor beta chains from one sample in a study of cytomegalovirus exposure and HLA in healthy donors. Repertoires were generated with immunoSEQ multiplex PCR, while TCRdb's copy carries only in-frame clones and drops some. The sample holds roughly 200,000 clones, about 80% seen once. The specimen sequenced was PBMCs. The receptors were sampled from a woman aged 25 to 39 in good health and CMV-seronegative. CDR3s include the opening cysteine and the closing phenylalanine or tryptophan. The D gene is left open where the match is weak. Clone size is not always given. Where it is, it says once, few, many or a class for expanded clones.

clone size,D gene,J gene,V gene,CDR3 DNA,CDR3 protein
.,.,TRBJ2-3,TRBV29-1,TGCAGCGTTGAGGTAGGGGCCCTTGCAGATACGCAGTATTTT,CSVEVGALADTQYF
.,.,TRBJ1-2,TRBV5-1,TGCGCCAGTTCGAACACAGGGCTAGGCGGTAGTGGCTACACCTTC,CASSNTGLGGSGYTF
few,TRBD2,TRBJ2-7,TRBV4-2,TGTGCCAGCAGCCAAGCCGGGACTAGCGGGGAGTACGAGCAGTACTTC,CASSQAGTSGEYEQYF
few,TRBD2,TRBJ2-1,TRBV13,TGTGCCAGCAGCTTAGGGGGACGGCTAGCGGGAGGGTACAATGAGCAGTTCTTC,CASSLGGRLAGGYNEQFF
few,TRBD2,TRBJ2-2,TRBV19,TGTGCCAGTAGTTCGGTCGGCGGGAGGGCCACTCAGCACGGGGAGCTGTTTTTT,CASSSVGGRATQHGELFF
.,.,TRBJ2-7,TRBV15,TGTGCCACCAGCAGAGAGGCAGGGTTGGACGAGCAGTACTTC,CATSREAGLDEQYF
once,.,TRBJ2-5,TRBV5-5,TGTGCCAGCAGCCACGCCCCGTCGGAAGAGACCCAGTACTTC,CASSHAPSEETQYF
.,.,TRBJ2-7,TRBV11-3,TGTGCCAGCAGCTTAGGAGTGGGGCCCTACGAGCAGTACTTC,CASSLGVGPYEQYF
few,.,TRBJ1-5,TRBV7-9,TGTTCCAGCAGCTTATACAGTCAGCCCCAGCATTTT,CSSSLYSQPQHF
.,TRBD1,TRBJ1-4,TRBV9,TGTGCCAGCAGCCCGAAGACAGGGGGCCGTGAAAAACTGTTTTTT,CASSPKTGGREKLFF
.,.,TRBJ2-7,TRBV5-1,TGCGCCAGCAGCTTGGGGTCAGGGGCCTCAACCTACGAGCAGTACTTC,CASSLGSGASTYEQYF
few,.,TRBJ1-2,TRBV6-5,TGTGCCAGCAGTCCAGGATTCTATGGCTACACCTTC,CASSPGFYGYTF
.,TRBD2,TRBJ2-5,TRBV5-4,TGTGCCAGCAGCTTGACTAGCGGGAGCTCCGAGACCCAGTACTTC,CASSLTSGSSETQYF
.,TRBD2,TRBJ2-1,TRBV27,TGTGCCAGCAGTTTAGCGGGGGGGCTAAGTGAGCAGTTCTTC,CASSLAGGLSEQFF
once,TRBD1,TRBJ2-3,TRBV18,TGTGCCAGCTCCCTAGACAGGGTTCGCACAGATACGCAGTATTTT,CASSLDRVRTDTQYF
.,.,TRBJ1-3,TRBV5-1,TGCGCCAGCAGCTTGGGGACTGCTGGAAACACCATATATTTT,CASSLGTAGNTIYF
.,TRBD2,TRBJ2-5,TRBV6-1,TGTGCCAGCAGTGAACCAGCGGGGGGGGAGACCCAGTACTTC,CASSEPAGGETQYF
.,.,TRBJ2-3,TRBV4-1,TGCGCCAGCAGCCCTAGACGGACACTCACAGATACGCAGTATTTT,CASSPRRTLTDTQYF
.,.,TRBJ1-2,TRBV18,TGTGCCAGCTCCCCGGATAGGACATATAACTATGGCTACACCTTC,CASSPDRTYNYGYTF
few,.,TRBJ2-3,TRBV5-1,TGCGCCAGCAGCCCCAATGACAACCCCCACCTCCGTGCAGATACGCAGTATTTT,CASSPNDNPHLRADTQYF
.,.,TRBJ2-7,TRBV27,TGTGCCAGCCGTCCAGGGCCTTACACTAAAGGCGAGCAGTACTTC,CASRPGPYTKGEQYF
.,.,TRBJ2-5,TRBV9,TGTGCCAGCAGCGTAGATGGGGGCCGTAGAGGAGAGACCCAGTACTTC,CASSVDGGRRGETQYF
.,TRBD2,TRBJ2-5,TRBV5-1,TGCGCCAGCAGCTCAGGACTAGCGGGGGGGGTAGAGACCCAGTACTTC,CASSSGLAGGVETQYF
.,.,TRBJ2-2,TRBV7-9,TGTGCCAGCAGCCCTATGGTTTCCGTAAACACCGGGGAGCTGTTTTTT,CASSPMVSVNTGELFF
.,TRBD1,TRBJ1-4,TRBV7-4,TGTGCCAGCAGCTTAGACCGGGACAGGGATCGCAAACTGTTTTTT,CASSLDRDRDRKLFF
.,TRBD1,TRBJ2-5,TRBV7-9,TGTGCCAGCAGCTTAACCCACTTAGCCACAGGGGGGGAGACCCAGTACTTC,CASSLTHLATGGETQYF
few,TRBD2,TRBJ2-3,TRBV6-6,TGTGGGGCGGGGGGGCATGATACGCAGTATTTT,CGAGGHDTQYF
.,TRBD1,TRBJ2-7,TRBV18,TGTGCCAGCTCACGCAACCGGGACAGCTACGAGCAGTACTTC,CASSRNRDSYEQYF